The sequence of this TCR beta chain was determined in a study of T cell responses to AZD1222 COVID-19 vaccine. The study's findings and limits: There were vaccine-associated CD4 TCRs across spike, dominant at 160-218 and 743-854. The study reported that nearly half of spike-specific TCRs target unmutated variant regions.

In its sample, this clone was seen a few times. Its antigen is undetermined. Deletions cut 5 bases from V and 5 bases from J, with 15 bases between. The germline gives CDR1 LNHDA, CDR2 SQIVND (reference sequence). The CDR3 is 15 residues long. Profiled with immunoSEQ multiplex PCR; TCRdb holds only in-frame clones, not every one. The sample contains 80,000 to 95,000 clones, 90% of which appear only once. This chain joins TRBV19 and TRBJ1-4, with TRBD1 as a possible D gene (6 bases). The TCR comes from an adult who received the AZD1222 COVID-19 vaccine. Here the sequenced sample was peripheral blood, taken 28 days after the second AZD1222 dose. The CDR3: CASSARTALNEKLFF. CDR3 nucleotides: TGTGCCAGTAGTGCGCGGACAGCATTGAATGAAAAACTGTTTTTT.